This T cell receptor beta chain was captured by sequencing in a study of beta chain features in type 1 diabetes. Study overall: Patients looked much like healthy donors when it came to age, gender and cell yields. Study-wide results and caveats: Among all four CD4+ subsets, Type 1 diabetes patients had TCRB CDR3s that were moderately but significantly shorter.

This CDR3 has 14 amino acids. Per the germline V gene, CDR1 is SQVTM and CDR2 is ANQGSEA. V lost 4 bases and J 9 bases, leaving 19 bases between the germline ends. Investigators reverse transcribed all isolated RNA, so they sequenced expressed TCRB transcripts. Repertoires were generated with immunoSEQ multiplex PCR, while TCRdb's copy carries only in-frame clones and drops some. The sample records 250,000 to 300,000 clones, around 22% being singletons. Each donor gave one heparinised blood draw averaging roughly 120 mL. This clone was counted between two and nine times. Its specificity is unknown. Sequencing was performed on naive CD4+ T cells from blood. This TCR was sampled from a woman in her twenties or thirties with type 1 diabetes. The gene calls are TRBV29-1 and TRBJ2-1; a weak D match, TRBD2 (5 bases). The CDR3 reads CSVGSRLSGLEQFF. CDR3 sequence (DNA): TGCAGCGTTGGGTCAAGGCTATCCGGACTTGAGCAGTTCTTC.